This is a list of T cell receptor beta chains from one sample in a study of CD8+ T cells in alopecia areata. Assay used: immunoSEQ multiplex PCR; TCRdb lists only in-frame clones, some missing. The sample includes more than 200,000 clones, approximately 61% seen only once; the top ten take 0.95% to 1.5%. Sequencing used CD4+ T cells sorted from blood, obtained at week 0. All receptors come from a human donor with alopecia areata. Each CDR3 is given with its conserved first and last residue. The D gene is left open where the match is weak. Some rows have no size entry. The others give once, few or many, or a class for an expanded clone.

V gene,clone size,D gene,J gene,CDR3 protein,CDR3 DNA
TRBV29-1,NA,NA,TRBJ2-3,CSAVRDTDTQYF,TGCAGCGCAGTCAGGGACACAGATACGCAGTATTTT
TRBV7-2,few,NA,TRBJ2-5,CASSPAGGGGETQYF,TGTGCCAGCAGCCCCGCAGGGGGGGGAGGAGAGACCCAGTACTTC
TRBV15,NA,NA,TRBJ2-3,CATSPVPTDTQYF,TGTGCCACTAGCCCGGTCCCCACAGATACGCAGTATTTT
TRBV29-1,few,NA,TRBJ2-2,CSVQKGRTGELFF,TGCAGCGTTCAGAAGGGGCGGACCGGGGAGCTGTTTTTT
TRBV19,NA,NA,TRBJ1-5,CASRALEYGNQPQHF,TGTGCCAGTAGGGCTCTTGAGTATGGCAATCAGCCCCAGCATTTT
TRBV1,few,NA,TRBJ2-2,CTSSQEVTGELFF,TGCACCAGCAGCCAAGAAGTAACCGGGGAGCTGTTTTTT
TRBV15,NA,NA,TRBJ2-1,CATSRVLYNEQFF,TGTGCCACCAGCAGAGTCCTATACAATGAGCAGTTCTTC
TRBV18,NA,NA,TRBJ1-4,CASSPGVGKLFF,TGTGCCAGCTCACCAGGGGTCGGAAAACTGTTTTTT
TRBV7-2,NA,TRBD1,TRBJ1-2,CASSLGDRGIGYTF,TGTGCCAGCAGCTTAGGGGACAGGGGGATTGGCTACACCTTC
TRBV9,NA,NA,TRBJ2-2,CASSGIQGNTGELFF,TGTGCCAGCAGCGGGATACAGGGGAACACCGGGGAGCTGTTTTTT
TRBV30,once,NA,TRBJ1-1,CAWSNGWALNTEAFF,TGTGCCTGGAGTAATGGGTGGGCCCTGAACACTGAAGCTTTCTTT
TRBV7-9,few,NA,TRBJ2-3,CASCRTADGDTQYF,TGTGCCAGCTGTCGGACAGCCGATGGTGATACGCAGTATTTT
TRBV7-3,NA,NA,TRBJ2-3,CASSLTFIDTQYF,TGTGCCAGCAGCTTAACGTTTATAGATACGCAGTATTTT
TRBV30,NA,NA,TRBJ1-5,CARYRDLYNQPQHF,TGTGCCCGATACCGGGACCTATACAATCAGCCCCAGCATTTT
TRBV9,NA,NA,TRBJ2-5,CATTGKETQYF,TGTGCCACGACCGGAAAAGAGACCCAGTACTTC
TRBV18,once,NA,TRBJ2-5,CASSFQETQYF,TGTGCCAGCTCATTCCAAGAGACCCAGTACTTC
TRBV30,NA,NA,TRBJ1-6,CAWSVGAGVRNSPLHF,TGTGCCTGGAGTGTTGGGGCAGGGGTACGGAATTCACCCCTCCACTTT
TRBV27,NA,TRBD1,TRBJ1-6,CASSFRGQGSLSYNSPLHF,TGTGCCAGCAGTTTTCGGGGACAGGGATCTTTGTCCTATAATTCACCCCTCCACTTT
TRBV18,NA,TRBD1,TRBJ1-6,CASSPSTGYSPLHF,TGTGCCAGCTCACCCTCGACAGGGTATTCACCCCTCCACTTT
TRBV6-5,NA,NA,TRBJ2-6,CASSWTASGANVLTF,TGTGCCAGCAGTTGGACGGCCTCTGGGGCCAACGTCCTGACTTTC
TRBV5-6,few,NA,TRBJ2-3,CASSLPPTSTDTQYF,TGTGCCAGCAGCTTACCACCAACTAGCACAGATACGCAGTATTTT
TRBV4-1,NA,NA,TRBJ1-1,CASSQGILNTEAFF,TGCGCCAGCAGCCAAGGGATTTTGAACACTGAAGCTTTCTTT
TRBV2,once,NA,TRBJ2-7,CASNILIYEQYF,TGTGCCAGTAACATCCTAATATACGAGCAGTACTTC
TRBV4-3,NA,TRBD1,TRBJ1-1,CASRRTGGHEAFF,TGCGCCAGCAGACGAACAGGGGGCCATGAAGCTTTCTTT
TRBV2,NA,NA,TRBJ2-7,CASSQDWFHEQYF,TGTGCCAGCAGCCAGGACTGGTTCCACGAGCAGTACTTC
TRBV2,NA,NA,TRBJ2-1,CASSTGEYNEQFF,TGTGCCAGCAGTACCGGGGAGTACAATGAGCAGTTCTTC
TRBV7-2,NA,NA,TRBJ1-5,CASSAPGKSNQPQHF,TGTGCCAGCAGCGCCCCAGGGAAAAGCAATCAGCCCCAGCATTTT
TRBV9,NA,NA,TRBJ1-1,CASSSTPQNTEAFF,TGTGCCAGCAGCAGTACCCCACAGAACACTGAAGCTTTCTTT
TRBV27,NA,TRBD1,TRBJ2-1,CASQTGPNEQFF,TGTGCCAGCCAGACAGGGCCCAATGAGCAGTTCTTC
TRBV29-1,NA,NA,TRBJ1-5,CSVARDSNQPQHF,TGCAGCGTTGCCAGGGACAGCAATCAGCCCCAGCATTTT
TRBV7-2,NA,NA,TRBJ1-2,CASSLAGAGRGGYTF,TGTGCCAGCAGCTTAGCGGGGGCAGGCCGTGGGGGCTACACCTTC
TRBV7-2,few,NA,TRBJ2-4,CASSLVGLDIQYF,TGTGCCAGCAGCTTAGTAGGTCTAGACATTCAGTACTTC
TRBV7-9,few,TRBD2,TRBJ2-1,CASSPKGSGVPDEQFF,TGTGCCAGCAGCCCCAAGGGTAGCGGGGTGCCTGATGAGCAGTTCTTC
TRBV27,once,TRBD1,TRBJ1-5,CASSSRGRGQPQHF,TGTGCCAGCAGTTCCAGGGGGCGCGGACAGCCCCAGCATTTT
TRBV29-1,few,TRBD1,TRBJ2-2,CSVTGGTGELFF,TGCAGCGTAACAGGGGGCACCGGGGAGCTGTTTTTT
TRBV14,NA,NA,TRBJ1-1,CASSQETGRSEAFF,TGTGCCAGCAGCCAAGAAACAGGGCGATCTGAAGCTTTCTTT
TRBV25-1,NA,NA,TRBJ1-4,CASSEFVPSRLFF,TGTGCCAGCAGTGAATTCGTCCCTTCTCGACTGTTTTTT
TRBV30,NA,NA,TRBJ1-2,CAWSDGVNYGYTF,TGTGCCTGGAGTGACGGGGTTAACTATGGCTACACCTTC
TRBV6-5,NA,NA,TRBJ2-1,CASSQGKGEQFF,TGTGCCAGCTCTCAGGGAAAGGGTGAGCAGTTCTTC
TRBV27,NA,TRBD2,TRBJ2-7,CASSGLAGGDYEQYF,TGTGCCAGCAGTGGACTAGCGGGGGGAGACTACGAGCAGTACTTC
TRBV6-5,NA,NA,TRBJ2-2,CASRPGAGELFF,TGTGCCAGCAGACCAGGGGCCGGGGAGCTGTTTTTT
TRBV19,NA,NA,TRBJ1-1,CASSTSLRFFPEAFF,TGTGCCAGTAGTACCTCCCTGAGGTTTTTCCCTGAAGCTTTCTTT
TRBV29-1,NA,TRBD1,TRBJ1-2,CSVKGRNGTAYGYTF,TGCAGCGTTAAAGGTCGCAACGGGACAGCCTATGGCTACACCTTC
TRBV19,once,NA,TRBJ2-1,CASSIRDEEYNEQFF,TGTGCCAGTAGTATCAGGGACGAGGAGTACAATGAGCAGTTCTTC
TRBV5-1,NA,NA,TRBJ2-7,CASSLGTGYEQYF,TGCGCCAGCAGCTTGGGAACAGGATACGAGCAGTACTTC
TRBV7-3,NA,NA,TRBJ2-2,CASSSVRAGELFF,TGTGCCAGCAGCTCCGTTAGGGCCGGGGAGCTGTTTTTT
TRBV6-1,NA,NA,TRBJ1-2,CASGLPYGYTF,TGTGCCAGCGGACTGCCCTATGGCTACACCTTC
TRBV5-6,NA,NA,TRBJ2-1,CASSLETGLYNEQFF,TGTGCCAGCAGCTTAGAGACTGGACTCTACAATGAGCAGTTCTTC
TRBV30,few,NA,TRBJ2-3,CAWSWIPQDTQYF,TGTGCCTGGAGTTGGATCCCACAGGATACGCAGTATTTT
TRBV5-6,NA,NA,TRBJ1-5,CASSLRLQPQHF,TGTGCCAGCAGCTTGCGGCTCCAGCCCCAGCATTTT